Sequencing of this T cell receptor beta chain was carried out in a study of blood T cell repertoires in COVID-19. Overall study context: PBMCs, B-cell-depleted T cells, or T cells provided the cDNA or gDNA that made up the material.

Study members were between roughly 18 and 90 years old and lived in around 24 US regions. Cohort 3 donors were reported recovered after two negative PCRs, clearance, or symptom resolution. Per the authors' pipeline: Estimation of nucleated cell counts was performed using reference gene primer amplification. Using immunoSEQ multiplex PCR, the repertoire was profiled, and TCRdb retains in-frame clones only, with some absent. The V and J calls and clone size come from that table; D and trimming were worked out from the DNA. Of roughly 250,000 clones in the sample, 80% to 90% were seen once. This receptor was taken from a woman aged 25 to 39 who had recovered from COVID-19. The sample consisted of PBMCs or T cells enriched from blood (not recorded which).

CDR3 protein: CATSDPSGLQFF. In DNA form, the CDR3 reads TGTGCCACCAGTGACCCGTCCGGACTGCAGTTCTTC. The chain links TRBV24-1 to TRBJ2-1; possibly TRBD2 for D (5 bases). The CDR3 length is 12 residues. The germline V gene has CDR1 KGHDR and CDR2 SFDVKD. V was trimmed by 4 bases and J by 12 bases, leaving 12 bases between them.